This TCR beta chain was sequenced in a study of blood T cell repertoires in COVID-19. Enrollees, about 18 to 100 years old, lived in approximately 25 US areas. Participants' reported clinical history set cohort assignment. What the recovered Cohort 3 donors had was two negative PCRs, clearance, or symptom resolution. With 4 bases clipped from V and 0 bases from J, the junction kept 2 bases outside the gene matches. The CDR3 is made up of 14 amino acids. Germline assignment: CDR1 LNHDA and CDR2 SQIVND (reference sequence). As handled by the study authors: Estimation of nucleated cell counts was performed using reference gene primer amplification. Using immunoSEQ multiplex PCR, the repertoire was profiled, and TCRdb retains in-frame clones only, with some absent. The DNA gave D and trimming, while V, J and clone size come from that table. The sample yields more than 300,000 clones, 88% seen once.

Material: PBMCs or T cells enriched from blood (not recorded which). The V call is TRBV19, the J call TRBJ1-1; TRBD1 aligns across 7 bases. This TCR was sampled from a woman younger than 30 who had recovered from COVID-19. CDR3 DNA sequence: TGTGCCAGTAGTACCGGGACAGTGAACACTGAAGCTTTCTTT. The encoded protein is CASSTGTVNTEAFF.